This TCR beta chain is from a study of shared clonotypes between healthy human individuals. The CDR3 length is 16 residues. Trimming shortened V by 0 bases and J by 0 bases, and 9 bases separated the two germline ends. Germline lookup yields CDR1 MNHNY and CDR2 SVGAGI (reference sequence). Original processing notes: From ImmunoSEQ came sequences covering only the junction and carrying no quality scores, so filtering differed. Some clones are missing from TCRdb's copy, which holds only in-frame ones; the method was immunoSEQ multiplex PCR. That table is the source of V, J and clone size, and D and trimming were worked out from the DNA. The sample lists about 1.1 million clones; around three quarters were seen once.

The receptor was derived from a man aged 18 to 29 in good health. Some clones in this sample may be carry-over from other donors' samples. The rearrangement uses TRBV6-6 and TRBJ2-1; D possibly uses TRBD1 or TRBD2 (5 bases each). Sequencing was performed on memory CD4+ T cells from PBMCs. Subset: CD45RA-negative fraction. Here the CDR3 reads CASSYSGGNSYNEQFF. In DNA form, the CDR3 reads TGTGCCAGCAGTTACTCTGGGGGAAACTCCTACAATGAGCAGTTCTTC.